These 16 T cell receptor beta chains originate from one sample sequenced in a study of control samples from healthy donors and cancer patients. The data were produced by immunoSEQ multiplex PCR, yet TCRdb's version contains in-frame clones alone and is incomplete. The table lists some 200,000 clones, 85% to 95% of them singletons. Sequenced input: blood. These receptors originate from a man between 18 and 35 years old in good health.

The chain uses TRBV28 and TRBJ2-3; D possibly corresponds to TRBD1 (5 bases). The ends were cut back, 3 bases at V and 4 bases at J, with 8 bases in the middle. This CDR3 comprises 13 residues. Germline CDR1 reads MDHEN; CDR2 reads SYDVKM. Here the CDR3 reads CASSFRGADTQYF. The DNA of the CDR3 is TGTGCCAGCAGTTTTAGGGGCGCAGATACGCAGTATTTT.

The J gene is TRBJ1-5, the V gene TRBV30; D is undetermined. CDR1 GTSNPN and CDR2 SVGIG come from the germline V gene (reference sequence). V was trimmed by 3 bases and J by 5 bases, leaving 8 bases between them. This CDR3 has 12 residues. The CDR3 protein is CAWSLTYQPQHF. The CDR3 DNA follows: TGTGCCTGGAGCCTAACATATCAGCCCCAGCATTTT.

The chain links TRBV5-1 to TRBJ1-1, with D maybe TRBD1 (5 bases). The CDR3 runs 15 residues. V dropped 0 bases and J dropped 3 bases, with 12 bases sitting between them. Germline CDR1 and CDR2: SGHRS and YFSETQ. The DNA of the CDR3 is TGCGCCAGCAGCTTGGCCGCAGGGTGGGACACTGAAGCTTTCTTT. It codes for CASSLAAGWDTEAFF.

The gene calls are TRBV6-5 and TRBJ1-2, with D maybe TRBD1 (6 bases). The length of the CDR3 is 15 residues. Germline V gives CDR1 MNHEY, CDR2 SVGAGI. V lost 7 bases to trimming and J lost 4 bases, with 19 bases between them. The CDR3 spells CASKLTGSGSYGYTF. The CDR3, as DNA: TGTGCCAGCAAGTTAACAGGGTCGGGGAGCTATGGCTACACCTTC.

This chain links TRBV6-2 or TRBV6-3 with TRBJ2-1; 7 nucleotides agree with TRBD2. Germline CDR1 is MNHEY and CDR2 is SVGEGT. This CDR3 contains 16 residues. V lost 0 bases, J lost 1 base, and 3 bases stayed unmatched. This CDR3 reads CASSYSGGVSYNEQFF. In DNA form, the CDR3 reads TGTGCCAGCAGTTACTCGGGGGGGGTTTCCTACAATGAGCAGTTCTTC.

This clone came up a few times. V is TRBV4-1 and J is TRBJ1-5, with D unresolved. Germline CDR1 reads MGHRA; CDR2 reads YSYEKL. Trimming removed 2 bases from V and 3 bases from J, with 8 bases in between. The CDR3 covers 14 residues. In nucleotides, the CDR3 is TGCGCCAGCAGCCAAAATATAAACAATCAGCCCCAGCATTTT. Translating it yields CASSQNINNQPQHF.

The chain carries TRBV6-5 and TRBJ1-6; 7 nucleotides agree with TRBD1. CDR3 length: 14 amino acids. The germline gives CDR1 MNHEY, CDR2 SVGAGI. Trimming took 6 bases from V and 8 from J; bases not matched to a gene: 7. As DNA, the CDR3 is TGTGCCAGCAGCCAATCACAGGGGTATTCACCCCTCCACTTT. Its protein is CASSQSQGYSPLHF.

The chain has TRBV6-6 and TRBJ1-5, with no clear D. CDR1 is MNHNY and CDR2 is SVGAGI in the germline V gene (reference sequence). V was cut by 2 bases and J by 9 bases, with 14 bases left in between. This CDR3 contains 14 residues. In DNA form, the CDR3 reads TGTGCCAGCAGTTACATCCAGGCAATCCCGCCCCAGCATTTT. Translating gives CASSYIQAIPPQHF.

The chain couples TRBV1 to TRBJ1-2; TRBD1 is taken as the D call from the table, unchecked against the DNA. TRBV1 is listed as a pseudogene. The CDR3 runs to 15 residues. The CDR3 region is CTSSLRGRGNYGYTF. As DNA, the CDR3 is TGCACCAGCTCACTTCGGGGCAGGGGAAACTATGGCTACACCTTC.

The chain uses TRBV5-4 and TRBJ1-2; the D gene is possibly TRBD1 (5 bases). Trimming took 2 bases from V and 0 from J, leaving 8 bases between them. The CDR3 has 14 residues. Germline V gene sequence: CDR1 SGHNT, CDR2 YYREEE (reference sequence). The chain's CDR3 is CASSLFRANYGYTF. The CDR3 region has the DNA TGTGCCAGCAGCTTATTCAGGGCTAACTATGGCTACACCTTC.

Comments on this clone: Other DNA sequences in this specimen translate into the identical CDR3. The rearrangement joins TRBV5-1 to TRBJ1-1; a possible D gene is TRBD1 (6 bases). The CDR3 has 13 amino acids. CDR1 is SGHRS and CDR2 is YFSETQ in the germline V gene. Trimming removed 4 bases from V and 4 bases from J, with 11 bases in between. CDR3 loop: CASSLEGGTEAFF. For the CDR3, the DNA is TGCGCCAGCAGCCTGGAGGGGGGCACTGAAGCTTTCTTT.

The V and J genes are TRBV5-8 and TRBJ1-5, with D possibly matching TRBD1 (6 bases). Trimming left V 6 bases short and J 3 bases short, with 19 bases between. The CDR3 has 16 amino acids. Germline CDR1 is SGHTS and CDR2 is YDEGEE. Here the CDR3 reads CASTFGNDRYNQPQHF. DNA of the CDR3: TGTGCCAGCACCTTTGGGAACGACAGGTACAATCAGCCCCAGCATTTT.

The count of this clone is one. This chain connects TRBV25-1 to TRBJ1-1, with D possibly matching TRBD1 (5 bases). V gave up 8 bases and J gave up 0 bases, with 22 bases separating them. The CDR3 has 17 residues. The germline V gene encodes CDR1 MGHDK and CDR2 SYGVNS. CDR3 nucleotide sequence: TGTGCCAGCCCAGTGGGGTGGAGGGGCCAAATGAACACTGAAGCTTTCTTT. Translating it yields CASPVGWRGQMNTEAFF.

V and J are TRBV14 and TRBJ1-3, with no clear D. The V gene's germline CDR1 is SGHDN and CDR2 FVKESK. V was cut by 0 bases and J by 0 bases, with 9 bases left in between. The CDR3 loop spans 16 amino acids. In DNA, the CDR3 is TGTGCCAGCAGCCAAGAGCTACCACTCTCTGGAAACACCATATATTTT. Encoded protein: CASSQELPLSGNTIYF. Using reference TRBV14 and TRBJ1-3 for the parts outside the CDR3, the full variable domain is EAGVTQFPSHSVIEKGQTVTLRCDPISGHDNLYWYRRVMGKEIKFLLHFVKESKQDESGMPNNRFLAERTGGTYSTLKVQPAELEDSGVYFCASSQELPLSGNTIYFGEGSWLTVV.

This chain connects TRBV11-2 to TRBJ1-3; the D is unclear. The CDR3 runs 12 residues. CDR1 and CDR2 (germline): SGHAT, FQNNGV. V was clipped by 2 bases and J by 6 bases, with 5 bases between them. The chain's CDR3 is CASSLKSNTIYF. The CDR3, as DNA: TGTGCCAGCAGCTTAAAGTCAAACACCATATATTTT.

Only one count was recorded for this clone. This sequence joins TRBV28 and TRBJ2-7; 7 nucleotides align to TRBD1. CDR1 is MDHEN and CDR2 is SYDVKM in the germline V gene. The CDR3 spans 13 residues. J was trimmed by 4 bases and V by 8 bases; bases with no gene match: 8. The CDR3 here is CASVGQILYEQYF. The CDR3 DNA follows: TGTGCCAGCGTGGGACAGATTCTGTACGAGCAGTACTTC.